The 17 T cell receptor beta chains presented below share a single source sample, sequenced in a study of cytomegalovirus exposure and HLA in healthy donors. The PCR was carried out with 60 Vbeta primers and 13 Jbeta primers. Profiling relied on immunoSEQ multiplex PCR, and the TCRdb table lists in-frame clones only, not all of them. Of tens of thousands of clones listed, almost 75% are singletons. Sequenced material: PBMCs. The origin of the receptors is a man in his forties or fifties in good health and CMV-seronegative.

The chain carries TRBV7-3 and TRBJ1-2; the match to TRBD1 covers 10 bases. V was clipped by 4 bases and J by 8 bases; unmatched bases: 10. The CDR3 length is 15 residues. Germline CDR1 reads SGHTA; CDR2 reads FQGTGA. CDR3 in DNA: TGTGCCAGCAGCTCAAGCCCGACAGGGGGCTTGGGCTACACCTTC. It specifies CASSSSPTGGLGYTF.

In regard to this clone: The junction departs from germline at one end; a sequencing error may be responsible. The CDR3 protein is CASTYTALGAGSPLHF. The DNA of the CDR3 is TGTGCCAGCACTTACACCGCGCTAGGGGCCGGGTCACCCCTCCACTTT. The J gene is TRBJ1-6, the V gene TRBV6-5; D perhaps matches TRBD1 (5 bases). From germline, CDR1 is MNHEY and CDR2 SVGAGI. The CDR3 is made up of 16 amino acids.

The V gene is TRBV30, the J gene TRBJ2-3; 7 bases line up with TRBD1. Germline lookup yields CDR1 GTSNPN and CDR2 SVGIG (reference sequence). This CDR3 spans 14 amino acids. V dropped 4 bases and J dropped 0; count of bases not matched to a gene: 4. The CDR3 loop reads CAWTDRASTDTQYF. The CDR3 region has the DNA TGTGCCTGGACAGACAGGGCTAGCACAGATACGCAGTATTTT.

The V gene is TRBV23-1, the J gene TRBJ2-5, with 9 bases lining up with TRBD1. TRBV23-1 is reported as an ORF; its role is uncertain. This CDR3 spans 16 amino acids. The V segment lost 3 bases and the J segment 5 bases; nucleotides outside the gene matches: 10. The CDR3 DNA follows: TGCGCCAGCAGTCAGGACCGGGACAGGGTTCCCGAGACCCAGTACTTC. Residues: CASSQDRDRVPETQYF.

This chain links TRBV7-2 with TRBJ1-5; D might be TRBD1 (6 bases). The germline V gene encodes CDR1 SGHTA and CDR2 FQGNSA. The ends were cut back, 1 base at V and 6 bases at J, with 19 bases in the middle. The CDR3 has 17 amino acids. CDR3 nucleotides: TGTGCCAGCAGCTTAGTCCCCCCGGGTCTAGGGGGTCAGCCCCAGCATTTT. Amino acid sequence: CASSLVPPGLGGQPQHF.

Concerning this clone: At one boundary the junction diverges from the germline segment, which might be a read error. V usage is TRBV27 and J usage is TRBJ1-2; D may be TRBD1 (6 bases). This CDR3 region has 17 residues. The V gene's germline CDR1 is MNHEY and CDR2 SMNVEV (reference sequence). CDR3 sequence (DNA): TGTGCCAGCAGCTTATGGAGTGGAAACAGGGTGACCTATGGCTACACCTTC. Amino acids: CASSLWSGNRVTYGYTF.

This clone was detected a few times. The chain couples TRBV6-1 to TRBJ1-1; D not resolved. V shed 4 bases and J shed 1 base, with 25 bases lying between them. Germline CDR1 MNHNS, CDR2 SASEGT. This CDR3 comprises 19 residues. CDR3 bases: TGTGCCAGCAGTGGGTTTGTCCTCCTAACGAGAACTGGGAACACTGAAGCTTTCTTT. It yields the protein CASSGFVLLTRTGNTEAFF.

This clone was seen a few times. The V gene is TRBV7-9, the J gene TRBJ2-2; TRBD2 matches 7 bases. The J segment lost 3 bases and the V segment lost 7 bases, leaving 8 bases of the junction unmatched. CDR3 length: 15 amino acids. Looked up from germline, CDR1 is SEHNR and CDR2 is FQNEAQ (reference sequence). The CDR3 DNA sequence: TGTGCCAGCAACCCTTCCGGGGGGTACACCGGGGAGCTGTTTTTT. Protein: CASNPSGGYTGELFF.

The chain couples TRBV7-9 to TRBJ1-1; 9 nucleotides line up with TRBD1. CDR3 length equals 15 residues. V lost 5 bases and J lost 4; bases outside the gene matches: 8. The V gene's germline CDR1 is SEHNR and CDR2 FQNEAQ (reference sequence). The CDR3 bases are TGTGCCAGCAGCCCCGGGACAGGGCCGTTCACTGAAGCTTTCTTT. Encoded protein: CASSPGTGPFTEAFF.

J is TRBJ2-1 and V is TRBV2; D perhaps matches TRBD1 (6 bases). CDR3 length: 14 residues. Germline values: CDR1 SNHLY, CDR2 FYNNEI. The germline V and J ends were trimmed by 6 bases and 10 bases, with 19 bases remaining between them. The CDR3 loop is CASSRHRDTHEQFF. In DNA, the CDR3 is TGTGCCAGCAGCCGACACCGGGACACCCACGAGCAGTTCTTC.

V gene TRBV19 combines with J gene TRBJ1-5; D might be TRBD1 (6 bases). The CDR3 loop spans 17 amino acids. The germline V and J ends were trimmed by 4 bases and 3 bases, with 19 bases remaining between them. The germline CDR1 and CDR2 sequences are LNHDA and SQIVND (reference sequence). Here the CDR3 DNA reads TGTGCCAGTAGTAGGACTGGACAGAGGAAATCCAATCAGCCCCAGCATTTT. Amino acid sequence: CASSRTGQRKSNQPQHF.

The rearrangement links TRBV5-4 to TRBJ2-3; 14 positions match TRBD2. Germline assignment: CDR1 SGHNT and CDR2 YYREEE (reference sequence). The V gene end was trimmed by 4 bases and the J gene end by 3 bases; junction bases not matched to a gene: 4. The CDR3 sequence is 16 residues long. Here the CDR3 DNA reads TGTGCCAGCAGCCACCGACTAGCGGGGGGGACAGATACGCAGTATTTT. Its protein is CASSHRLAGGTDTQYF.

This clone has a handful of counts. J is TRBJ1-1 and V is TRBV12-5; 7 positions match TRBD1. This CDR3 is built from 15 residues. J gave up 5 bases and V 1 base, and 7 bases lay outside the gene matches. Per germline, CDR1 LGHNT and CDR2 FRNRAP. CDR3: CASGLARQGWTEAFF. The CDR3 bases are TGTGCTAGTGGTTTGGCACGACAGGGTTGGACTGAAGCTTTCTTT.

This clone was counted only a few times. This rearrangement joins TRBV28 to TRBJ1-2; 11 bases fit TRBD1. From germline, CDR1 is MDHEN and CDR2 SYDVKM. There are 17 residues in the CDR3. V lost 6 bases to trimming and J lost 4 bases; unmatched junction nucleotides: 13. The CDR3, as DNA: TGTGCCAGCAGAGGGCCGGGACAGGGGGTTAGGGGCTATGGCTACACCTTC. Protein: CASRGPGQGVRGYGYTF.

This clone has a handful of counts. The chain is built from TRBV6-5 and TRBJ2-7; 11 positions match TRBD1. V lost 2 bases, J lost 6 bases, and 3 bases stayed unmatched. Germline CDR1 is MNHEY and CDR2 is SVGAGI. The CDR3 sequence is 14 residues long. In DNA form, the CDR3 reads TGTGCCAGCAGTTACCATGGGACAGGGGGCGAGCAGTACTTC. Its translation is CASSYHGTGGEQYF.

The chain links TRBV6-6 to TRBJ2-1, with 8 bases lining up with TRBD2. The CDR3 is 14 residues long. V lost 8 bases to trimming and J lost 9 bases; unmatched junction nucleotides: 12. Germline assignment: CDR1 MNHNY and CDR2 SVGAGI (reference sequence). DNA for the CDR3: TGTGCCAGCCAACGGACCGGGGGGGCCGGTGAGCAGTTCTTC. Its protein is CASQRTGGAGEQFF.

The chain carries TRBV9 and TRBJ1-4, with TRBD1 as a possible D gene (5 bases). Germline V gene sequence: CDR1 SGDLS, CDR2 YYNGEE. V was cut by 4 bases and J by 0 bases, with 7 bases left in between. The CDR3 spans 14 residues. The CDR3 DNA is TGTGCCAGCAGCTCAGGGTCAACTAATGAAAAACTGTTTTTT. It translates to CASSSGSTNEKLFF.